Given below is one T cell receptor beta chain in context. Its antigen is undetermined. The data were taken from a study of T cells in localized non-small cell lung cancer. Study-wide points: The appearance of a median roughly 53 of the top 100 tumor clones was seen in adjacent lung.

Assay used: immunoSEQ multiplex PCR; TCRdb lists only in-frame clones, some missing. This table holds about 53,000 clones, over 70% found once. CDR1 and CDR2 from the germline V gene are SGDLS and YYNGEE. This CDR3 is built from 15 residues. The germline V and J ends were trimmed by 4 bases and 4 bases, with 15 bases remaining between them. The V gene is TRBV9, the J gene TRBJ1-3, with D tentatively TRBD1 (5 bases). The receptor was derived from a man aged 40 to 70 with stage III lung adenocarcinoma. The source was peripheral blood mononuclear cells, collected before any cancer treatment. Written as DNA, the CDR3 is TGTGCCAGCAGCACTCAGGGCCATGGCGGAAACACCATATATTTT. Translating gives CASSTQGHGGNTIYF.